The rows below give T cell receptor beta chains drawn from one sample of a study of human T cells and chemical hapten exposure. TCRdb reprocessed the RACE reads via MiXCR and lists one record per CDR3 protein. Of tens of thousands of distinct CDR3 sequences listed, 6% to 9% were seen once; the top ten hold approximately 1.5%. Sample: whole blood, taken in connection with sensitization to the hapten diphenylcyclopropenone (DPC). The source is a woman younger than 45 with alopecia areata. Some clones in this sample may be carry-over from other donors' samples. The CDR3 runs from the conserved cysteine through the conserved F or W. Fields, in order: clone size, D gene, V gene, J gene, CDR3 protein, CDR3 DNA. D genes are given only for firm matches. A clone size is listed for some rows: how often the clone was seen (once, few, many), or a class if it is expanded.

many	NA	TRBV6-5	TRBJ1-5	CASRPRGSNQPQHF	TGTGCCAGCAGGCCGCGGGGGAGCAATCAGCCCCAGCATTTT
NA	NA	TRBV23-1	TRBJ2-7	CASLPLPGFF	TGCGCCAGCCTCCCTTTACCGGGGTTCTTC
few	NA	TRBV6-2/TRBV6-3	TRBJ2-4	CASSPSLQNIQYF	TGTGCCAGCAGCCCGTCGCTCCAAAACATTCAGTACTTC
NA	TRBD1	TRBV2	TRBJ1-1	CASGSSGTGGIRNTEAFF	TGTGCCAGCGGATCAAGTGGGACAGGGGGCATTCGGAACACTGAAGCTTTCTTT
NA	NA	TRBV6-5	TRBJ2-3	CASSTDGTDTQYF	TGTGCCAGCAGTACGGACGGCACAGATACGCAGTATTTT
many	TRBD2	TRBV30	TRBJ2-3	CAWSEAGGSDTQYF	TGTGCCTGGAGTGAAGCGGGGGGGTCAGATACGCAGTATTTT
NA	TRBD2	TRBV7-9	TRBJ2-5	CASSLPEAGGRETQYF	TGTGCCAGCAGCTTACCCGAGGCGGGGGGACGAGAGACCCAGTACTTC
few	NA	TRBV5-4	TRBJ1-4	CASSFGQTNEKLFF	TGTGCCAGCAGCTTTGGCCAGACTAATGAAAAACTGTTTTTT
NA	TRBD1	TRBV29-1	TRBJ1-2	CSVETGASGYTF	TGCAGCGTGGAGACAGGGGCTTCTGGCTACACCTTC
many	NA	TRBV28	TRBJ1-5	CASSLFTGNQPQHF	TGTGCCAGCAGTTTATTCACGGGAAATCAGCCCCAGCATTTT
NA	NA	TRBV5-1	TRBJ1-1	CASSFTGRGNTEAFF	TGCGCCAGCAGCTTTACAGGGCGCGGGAACACTGAAGCTTTCTTT
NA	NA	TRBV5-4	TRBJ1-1	CASSITGNTEAFF	TGTGCCAGCAGCATTACAGGGAACACTGAAGCTTTCTTT
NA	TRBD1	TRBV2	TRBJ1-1	CASIYRGNTEAFF	TGTGCCAGCATTTACAGGGGCAACACTGAAGCTTTCTTT
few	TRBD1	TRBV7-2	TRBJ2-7	CASSLVLRGQQYF	TGTGCCAGCAGCTTAGTTTTAAGGGGGCAGCAGTACTTC
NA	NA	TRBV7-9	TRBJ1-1	CASSLAQGINTEAFF	TGTGCCAGCAGCTTAGCGCAGGGGATAAACACTGAAGCTTTCTTT
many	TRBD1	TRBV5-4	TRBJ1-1	CASSLGQGARTEAFF	TGTGCCAGCAGCTTGGGACAGGGGGCGAGGACTGAAGCTTTCTTT
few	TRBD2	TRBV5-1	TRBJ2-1	CASSFLTSGGAGYNEQFF	TGCGCCAGCAGCTTTTTGACTAGCGGGGGGGCCGGGTACAATGAGCAGTTCTTC
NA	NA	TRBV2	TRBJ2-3	CASSDRTPTDTQYF	TGTGCCAGCAGTGACCGGACACCCACAGATACGCAGTATTTT
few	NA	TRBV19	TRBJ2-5	CASSTAPGTQYF	TGTGCCAGTAGTACTGCCCCGGGGACCCAGTACTTC
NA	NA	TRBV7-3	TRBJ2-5	CASSRGEGETQYF	TGTGCCAGCAGCCGCGGGGAAGGAGAGACCCAGTACTTC
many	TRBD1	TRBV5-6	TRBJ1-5	CASSPGTGYSNQPQHF	TGTGCCAGCAGCCCCGGGACAGGGTATAGCAATCAGCCCCAGCATTTT
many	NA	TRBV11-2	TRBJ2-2	CASSLVSRDTGELFF	TGTGCCAGCAGCTTAGTTTCGAGGGACACCGGGGAGCTGTTTTTT
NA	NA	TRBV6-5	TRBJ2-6	CASSPVPSSGANVLTF	TGTGCCAGCAGTCCCGTCCCTAGCTCTGGGGCCAACGTCCTGACTTTC
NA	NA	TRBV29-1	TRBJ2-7	CSVQETGVYEQYF	TGCAGCGTCCAGGAGACAGGAGTATACGAGCAGTACTTC